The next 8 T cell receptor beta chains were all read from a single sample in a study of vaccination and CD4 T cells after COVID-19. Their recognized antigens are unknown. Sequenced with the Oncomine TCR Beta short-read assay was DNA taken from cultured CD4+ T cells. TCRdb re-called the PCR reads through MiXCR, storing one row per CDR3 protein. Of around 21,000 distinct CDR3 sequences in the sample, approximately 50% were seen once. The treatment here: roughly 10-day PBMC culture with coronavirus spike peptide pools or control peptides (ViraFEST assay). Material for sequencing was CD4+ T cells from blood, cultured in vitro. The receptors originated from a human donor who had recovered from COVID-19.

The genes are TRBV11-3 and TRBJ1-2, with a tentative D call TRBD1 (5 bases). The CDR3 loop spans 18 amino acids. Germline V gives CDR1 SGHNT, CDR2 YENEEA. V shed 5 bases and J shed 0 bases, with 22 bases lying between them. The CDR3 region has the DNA TGTGCCAGCAGCGATGTGCGGGACGGACGATCTTCTAACTATGGCTACACCTTC. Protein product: CASSDVRDGRSSNYGYTF.

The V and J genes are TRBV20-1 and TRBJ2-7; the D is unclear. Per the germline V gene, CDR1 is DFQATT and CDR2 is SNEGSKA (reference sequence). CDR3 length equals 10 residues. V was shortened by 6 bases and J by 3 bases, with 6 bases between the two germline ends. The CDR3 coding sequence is TGCAGTGCCGGTGACTACGAGCAGTACTTC. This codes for CSAGDYEQYF.

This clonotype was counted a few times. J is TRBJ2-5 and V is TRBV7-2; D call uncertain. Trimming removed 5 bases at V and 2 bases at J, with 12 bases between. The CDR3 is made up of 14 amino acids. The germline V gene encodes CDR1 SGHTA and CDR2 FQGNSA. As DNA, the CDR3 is TGTGCCAGCAGCGCCAGGACGGTGCAAGAGACCCAGTACTTC. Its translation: CASSARTVQETQYF. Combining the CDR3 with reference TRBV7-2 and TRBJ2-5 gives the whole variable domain GAGVSQSPSNKVTEKGKDVELRCDPISGHTALYWYRQSLGQGLEFLIYFQGNSAPDKSGLPSDRFSAERTGGSVSTLTIQRTQQEDSAVYLCASSARTVQETQYFGPGTRLLVL.

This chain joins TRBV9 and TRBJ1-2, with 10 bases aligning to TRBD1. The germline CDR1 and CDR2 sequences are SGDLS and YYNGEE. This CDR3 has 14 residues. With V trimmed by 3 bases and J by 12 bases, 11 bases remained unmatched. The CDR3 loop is CASSERAGTGADTF. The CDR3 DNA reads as TGTGCCAGCAGCGAGAGGGCCGGGACAGGGGCCGACACCTTC.

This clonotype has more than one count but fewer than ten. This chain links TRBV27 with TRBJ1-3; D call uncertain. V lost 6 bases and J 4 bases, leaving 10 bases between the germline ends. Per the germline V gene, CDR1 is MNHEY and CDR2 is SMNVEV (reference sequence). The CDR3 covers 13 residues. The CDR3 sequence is CASREFAGNTIYF. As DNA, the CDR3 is TGTGCCAGCAGGGAATTCGCCGGAAACACCATATATTTT.

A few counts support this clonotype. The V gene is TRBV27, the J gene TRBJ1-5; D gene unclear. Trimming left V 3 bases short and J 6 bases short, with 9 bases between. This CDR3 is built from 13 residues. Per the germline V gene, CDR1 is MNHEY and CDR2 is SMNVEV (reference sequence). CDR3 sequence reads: CASSLLPGQPQHF. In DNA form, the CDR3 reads TGTGCCAGCAGTTTGTTACCTGGTCAGCCCCAGCATTTT.

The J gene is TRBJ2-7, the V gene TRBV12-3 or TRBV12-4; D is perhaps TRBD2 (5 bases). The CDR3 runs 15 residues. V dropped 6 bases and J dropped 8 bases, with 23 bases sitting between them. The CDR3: CASSRGQEETTQQYF. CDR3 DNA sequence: TGTGCCAGCAGCCGTGGCCAGGAGGAAACTACGCAGCAGTACTTC.

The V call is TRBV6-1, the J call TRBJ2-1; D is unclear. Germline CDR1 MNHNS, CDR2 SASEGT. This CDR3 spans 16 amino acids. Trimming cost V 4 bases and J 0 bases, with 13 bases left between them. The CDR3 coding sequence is TGTGCCAGCAGTGGCGTTTACTTCCGCTCCTACAATGAGCAGTTCTTC. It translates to CASSGVYFRSYNEQFF.